These T cell receptor beta chains were read from a single sample in a study of cytomegalovirus exposure and HLA in healthy donors. This table comes from immunoSEQ multiplex PCR, and its TCRdb copy is limited to in-frame clones, with some not included. The table has 70,000 to 80,000 clones, around 94% seen once. Sequenced material: PBMCs. These TCRs come from a woman aged 18-29 years in good health and CMV-seropositive. The CDR3 runs from the conserved cysteine through the conserved F or W. A D gene is named only where the DNA matches it firmly. Only some rows state a clone size, as once, few, many or a class for expanded clones.

TRBJ1-1 | . | TRBV5-1 | once | TGCGCCAGCAGCCTGGACAGGAACACTGAAGCTTTCTTT | CASSLDRNTEAFF
TRBJ2-3 | . | TRBV2 | . | TGTGCCAGCAGTCCTCAGGGTACGCAGTATTTT | CASSPQGTQYF
TRBJ1-1 | . | TRBV7-3 | . | TGTGCCAGCAGCCCCGGAGGGCTTTTGAACACTGAAGCTTTCTTT | CASSPGGLLNTEAFF
TRBJ2-1 | . | TRBV7-6 | . | TGTGCCAGCAGCTCCTTTTCGCCCGGACAAGTTTACAATGAGCAGTTCTTC | CASSSFSPGQVYNEQFF
TRBJ2-1 | TRBD2 | TRBV18 | . | TGTGCCAGCTCACCACTAGCGGGAGGGCAATCCTCCTACAATGAGCAGTTCTTC | CASSPLAGGQSSYNEQFF
TRBJ1-1 | . | TRBV6-5 | . | TGTGCTAGCAGCGACAGTAAAATGATGAACACTGAAGCTTTCTTT | CASSDSKMMNTEAFF
TRBJ2-7 | TRBD2 | TRBV5-6 | . | TGTGCCAGCAGCTTCCTATCGCTGTATTTGACTAGCGGGCGCTACGAGCAGTACTTC | CASSFLSLYLTSGRYEQYF
TRBJ1-3 | TRBD1 | TRBV7-9 | . | TGTGCCAGCAGCTCAGAGACAGGGGGCGATGGAAACACCATATATTTT | CASSSETGGDGNTIYF
TRBJ1-2 | . | TRBV19 | once | TGTGCCAGTACCCCTCCCGGGACTCGGGCAGGCTACACCTTC | CASTPPGTRAGYTF
TRBJ2-7 | TRBD1 | TRBV25-1 | . | TGTGCCAGCAGTGACCTCCGGGACAGCTCCTACGAGCAGTACTTC | CASSDLRDSSYEQYF
TRBJ2-5 | TRBD2 | TRBV4-1 | . | TGCGCCAGCAGCCAAGTGTTCCAGCGGGGGCCACGGGAGACCCAGTACTTC | CASSQVFQRGPRETQYF
TRBJ2-3 | TRBD1 | TRBV6-1 | . | TGTGCCACTCCTGGACAGGGTACAGATACGCAGTATTTT | CATPGQGTDTQYF
TRBJ2-7 | TRBD2 | TRBV10-3 | . | TGTGCCATCAGTGGGTCGGTCGGGATGACTAGCGGGGAGTCCTACGAGCAGTACTTC | CAISGSVGMTSGESYEQYF
TRBJ1-4 | . | TRBV9 | . | TGTGCCAGCAGCGTGGCCACAGGGAGAAAACTGTTTTTT | CASSVATGRKLFF
TRBJ2-7 | TRBD1 | TRBV7-9 | . | TGTGCCAGCAGCCCGCGGGGCGGTCCAACAGGGGGCTACGAGCAGTACTTC | CASSPRGGPTGGYEQYF
TRBJ1-6 | . | TRBV7-9 | . | TGTGCCAGCAGCTTAGCACAGTATAATTCACCCCTCCACTTT | CASSLAQYNSPLHF
TRBJ2-1 | . | TRBV7-3 | . | TGTGCCAGCAGCCGCCTAGCAGCGAGCTACAATGAGCAGTTCTTC | CASSRLAASYNEQFF
TRBJ1-1 | TRBD1 | TRBV7-2 | . | TGTGCCAGCAGCTACCGGACAGGGTATAGCACTGAAGCTTTCTTT | CASSYRTGYSTEAFF
TRBJ2-3 | . | TRBV28 | few | TGTGCCAGCAGCCAAGGACAGTCGTGGGATACGCAGTATTTT | CASSQGQSWDTQYF
TRBJ2-7 | . | TRBV6-1 | once | TGTGCCAGCAGCCTCGTGGCGGAAGGGGGATACGAGCAGTACTTC | CASSLVAEGGYEQYF
TRBJ1-5 | . | TRBV7-9 | . | TGTGCCAGCAGCTTGGGCCGGGGGACCGGCAATCAGCCCCAGCATTTT | CASSLGRGTGNQPQHF
TRBJ2-3 | . | TRBV6-5 | . | TGTGCCAGCAGTTACTCTAGGGGGAAAGATACGCAGTATTTT | CASSYSRGKDTQYF
TRBJ2-3 | TRBD2 | TRBV27 | . | TGTGCCAGCAGTAAACTAGCGGGAGGGGTCGATACGCAGTATTTT | CASSKLAGGVDTQYF
TRBJ1-1 | . | TRBV10-3 | . | TGTGCCATCAGGGGGTCAGGGGTGATGAACACTGAAGCTTTCTTT | CAIRGSGVMNTEAFF
TRBJ1-1 | . | TRBV6-6 | . | TGTGCCAGCAGTCCAGGGATAGCTGAAGCTTTCTTT | CASSPGIAEAFF
TRBJ1-1 | TRBD1 | TRBV5-1 | . | TGCGCCAGCAGCTTGGGGACAGGGGGCACTGAAGCTTTCTTT | CASSLGTGGTEAFF
TRBJ2-7 | . | TRBV6-1 | . | TGTGCCAGCAGTGCCACTAGAGCCGAGCAGTACTTC | CASSATRAEQYF
TRBJ2-2 | . | TRBV6-1 | . | TGTGCCAGCAGTGACAGGGGTCGAACCGGGGAGCTGTTTTTT | CASSDRGRTGELFF
TRBJ2-3 | . | TRBV2 | . | TGTGCCAGCATCGGGTACTCAGCAGATACGCAGTATTTT | CASIGYSADTQYF
TRBJ2-7 | TRBD1 | TRBV2 | . | TGTGCCAGCACCATGGACAGGGGGCCCTACGAGCAGTACTTC | CASTMDRGPYEQYF
TRBJ2-1 | TRBD2 | TRBV7-2 | . | TGTGCCAGCAGCTTAGGGACAGCGGGGGGGTACAATGAGCAGTTCTTC | CASSLGTAGGYNEQFF
TRBJ1-1 | . | TRBV6-5 | . | TGTGCCAGCAGTTACTCGAATAGGGGACAGAACACTGAAGCTTTCTTT | CASSYSNRGQNTEAFF
TRBJ2-3 | TRBD1 | TRBV28 | . | TGTGCCAGTCGGACAGGGGGATCATCAGATACGCAGTATTTT | CASRTGGSSDTQYF
TRBJ1-1 | . | TRBV20-1 | . | TGCAGTGCTGGGCAAATCGAGCCTTTCTTT | CSAGQIEPFF
TRBJ1-1 | TRBD1 | TRBV5-6 | . | TGTGCCAGCAGCAAGTCAGGGGGCAGGAGCACTGAAGCTTTCTTT | CASSKSGGRSTEAFF
TRBJ1-2 | TRBD1 | TRBV5-1 | . | TGCGCCAGCAGCTTGACCACAGGGGACTATGGCTACACCTTC | CASSLTTGDYGYTF